The 11 T cell receptor beta chains presented below share a single source sample, sequenced in a study of beta chain features in type 1 diabetes. Every bit of the isolated RNA underwent reverse transcription, so sequencing read expressed TCRB transcripts. Method: immunoSEQ multiplex PCR; TCRdb's copy keeps in-frame clones and lacks some. The table shows about 290,000 clones, with 7.5% to 9.5% occurring only once. Sample: central memory CD4+ T cells from blood. The receptors here all came from a woman aged 18-29 years in good health.

This clone was counted ten times or more. The chain carries TRBV12-5 and TRBJ2-5; 13 bases match TRBD2. This CDR3 is 16 amino acids long. The germline gives CDR1 LGHNT, CDR2 FRNRAP. V was pared by 5 bases and J by 5 bases, with 8 bases of the junction left unmatched. DNA for the CDR3: TGTGCTAGTGGTGCCGGCCCGGGACTAGCGGGGGAGACCCAGTACTTC. This codes for CASGAGPGLAGETQYF. The full variable domain, completed using reference TRBV12-5 and TRBJ2-5, is DARVTQTPRHKVTEMGQEVTMRCQPILGHNTVFWYRQTMMQGLELLAYFRNRAPLDDSGMPKDRFSAEMPDATLATLKIQPSEPRDSAVYFCASGAGPGLAGETQYFGPGTRLLVL.

This rearrangement joins TRBV5-1 to TRBJ2-7, with D uncertain. CDR3 length: 13 residues. Per the germline V gene, CDR1 is SGHRS and CDR2 is YFSETQ. V shed 1 base and J shed 4 bases, with 9 bases lying between them. CDR3 region: CASSLLSGYEQYF. As DNA, the CDR3 is TGCGCCAGCAGCTTGCTCTCCGGTTACGAGCAGTACTTC.

This clone was observed a few times. The chain is built from TRBV9 and TRBJ1-6; D unclear. The CDR3 totals 13 residues. CDR1 and CDR2 from the germline V gene are SGDLS and YYNGEE. Trimming took off 1 base at V and 7 bases at J, with 6 bases between the two ends. CDR3 bases: TGTGCCAGCAGCGTATTGGAGAATTCACCCCTCCACTTT. Translation gives CASSVLENSPLHF.

The chain recombines TRBV7-9 with TRBJ2-7; tentative D call: TRBD2 (6 bases). The CDR3 totals 12 residues. Germline assignment: CDR1 SEHNR and CDR2 FQNEAQ (reference sequence). V was cut by 5 bases and J by 6 bases, with 11 bases left in between. The CDR3 DNA sequence: TGTGCCAGCAGCCCTAACGGGGGCGAGCAGTACTTC. It is translated as CASSPNGGEQYF.

In its sample, this clone was seen a few times. The chain uses TRBV29-1 and TRBJ1-1, with a tentative D call TRBD1 (6 bases). The CDR3 consists of 10 residues. The germline V and J ends were trimmed by 6 bases and 7 bases, with 9 bases remaining between them. The germline CDR1 and CDR2 sequences are SQVTM and ANQGSEA. CDR3 sequence: CSVLDSEAFF. The DNA of the CDR3 is TGCAGCGTCCTGGACAGTGAAGCTTTCTTT.

The chain combines TRBV4-2 with TRBJ1-4, with D uncertain. V lost 5 bases, J lost 0 bases, and 10 bases lay in between. Per the germline V gene, CDR1 is LGHNA and CDR2 is YNFKEQ. The CDR3 totals 15 residues. CDR3 DNA sequence: TGTGCCAGCAGCGATCGCGGGGCAACTAATGAAAAACTGTTTTTT. This sequence encodes CASSDRGATNEKLFF.

This clone was found a few times. The chain employs TRBV28 and TRBJ1-3; D might be TRBD1 (5 bases). CDR3 length equals 14 residues. Trimming took off 4 bases at V and 4 bases at J, with 11 bases between the two ends. Germline CDR1 is MDHEN and CDR2 is SYDVKM. The CDR3 protein is CASSSRQIGNTIYF. The CDR3 nucleotides read TGTGCCAGCAGTTCTAGACAGATCGGAAACACCATATATTTT.

V gene TRBV6-5 combines with J gene TRBJ1-5; weak D call: TRBD1 (5 bases). V was shortened by 5 bases and J by 6 bases, with 11 bases between the two germline ends. Germline assignment: CDR1 MNHEY and CDR2 SVGAGI. The CDR3 spans 13 residues. The CDR3 protein is CASSNGGVQPQHF. The CDR3 DNA follows: TGTGCCAGCAGTAATGGAGGGGTTCAGCCCCAGCATTTT.

This clone was detected only a few times. The genes are TRBV9 and TRBJ1-1, with D possibly matching TRBD1 (6 bases). Between the trimmed V and J ends, which lost 0 bases and 1 base, there was a span of 13 bases. The V gene's germline CDR1 is SGDLS and CDR2 YYNGEE. The CDR3 has 16 residues. The CDR3 DNA reads as TGTGCCAGCAGCGTAGCGTCACAGGGCGGGAACACTGAAGCTTTCTTT. Protein: CASSVASQGGNTEAFF.

This clone was picked up a small number of times. This chain connects TRBV2 to TRBJ1-5; 8 bases are a match to TRBD1. Germline trimming cut 6 bases from V and 3 bases from J; bases unmatched to any gene: 4. Looked up from germline, CDR1 is SNHLY and CDR2 is FYNNEI. The CDR3 spans 14 residues. The CDR3, as DNA: TGTGCCAGCAGGGAGACAGGGGTCAATCAGCCCCAGCATTTT. Translating gives CASRETGVNQPQHF. Looking up the rest from reference TRBV2 and TRBJ1-5 gives the full variable domain: EPEVTQTPSHQVTQMGQEVILRCVPISNHLYFYWYRQILGQKVEFLVSFYNNEISEKSEIFDDQFSVERPDGSNFTLKIRSTKLEDSAMYFCASRETGVNQPQHFGDGTRLSIL.

This clone was detected once. CDR3 residues: CASSQWGKGQYV. CDR3 nucleotide sequence: TGTGCCAGCAGTCAGTGGGGGAAGGGGCAGTACGTC. This chain joins TRBV27 and TRBJ2-7; either TRBD1 or TRBD2 may fit D (5 bases each). V was clipped by 5 bases and J by 9 bases, with 14 bases between them. This CDR3 comprises 12 residues. The germline CDR1 and CDR2 sequences are MNHEY and SMNVEV (reference sequence).